The clone carrying this TCR beta chain was found many times. The TCR beta CDR3 regions underwent amplification from RNA transcripts. The library came from an HTBI-primed first-round RT-PCR and a second-round multiplex PCR. TCRdb re-analysed the multiplex PCR reads in MiXCR, keeping a single row per CDR3 protein. Among hundreds of thousands of distinct CDR3 sequences listed, 22% were seen once. The sample is drawn from a study of Graves' ophthalmopathy and Graves' hyperthyroidism. CDR3 length equals 15 residues. V shed 6 bases and J 1 base; nucleotides not matched to a gene: 7. Per germline, CDR1 MNHNS and CDR2 SASEGT.

The sample taken for sequencing was peripheral blood. V is TRBV6-1 and J is TRBJ2-5; TRBD2 matches at 8 bases. The source is a woman between 18 and 30 years old with stable Graves' hyperthyroidism. Some clones in this sample may be carry-over from other donors' samples. The CDR3 spells CASRILAEFQETQYF. As DNA, the CDR3 is TGTGCCAGCAGGATACTAGCGGAATTCCAAGAGACCCAGTACTTC.